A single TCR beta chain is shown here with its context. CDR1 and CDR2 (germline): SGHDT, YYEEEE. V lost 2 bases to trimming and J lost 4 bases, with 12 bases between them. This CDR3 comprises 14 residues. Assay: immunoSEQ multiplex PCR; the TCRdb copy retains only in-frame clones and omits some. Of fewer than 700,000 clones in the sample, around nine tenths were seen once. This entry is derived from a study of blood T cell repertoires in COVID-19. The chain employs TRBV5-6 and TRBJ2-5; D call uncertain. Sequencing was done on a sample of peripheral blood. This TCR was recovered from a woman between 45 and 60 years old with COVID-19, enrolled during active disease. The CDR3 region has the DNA TGTGCCAGCAGCTTAGGTAGAGGCGCAGAGACCCAGTACTTC. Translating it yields CASSLGRGAETQYF.